A single sample is the source of the 3 T cell receptor beta chains below, sequenced in a study of T cells in Graves' hyperthyroidism and ophthalmopathy. Authors of the study amplified TCR beta CDR3 regions from RNA transcripts. The TCR CDR3 was amplified in a first-round RT-PCR using the HTBI primer set. TCRdb re-derived calls from the multiplex PCR reads in MiXCR, one entry per CDR3 protein. The data hold approximately 610,000 distinct CDR3 sequences, with around 15% observed a single time. The source material was blood. The source is a woman aged 40 to 50 with Graves' ophthalmopathy.

This clonotype was picked up a small number of times. The genes are TRBV6-1 and TRBJ1-1; D is perhaps TRBD1 (5 bases). CDR1 MNHNS and CDR2 SASEGT come from the germline V gene. The V and J ends lost 4 bases and 0 bases respectively, with 12 bases between them. The CDR3 covers 15 residues. This CDR3 is CASSAQTVMNTEAFF. Here the CDR3 DNA reads TGTGCCAGCAGTGCCCAGACAGTGATGAACACTGAAGCTTTCTTT.

For this clonotype: A read error may explain this, as a much larger clone is one base away. This rearrangement joins TRBV6-5 to TRBJ1-3; D uncertain. The ends were cut back, 2 bases at V and 6 bases at J, with 2 bases in the middle. This CDR3 region has 11 residues. The germline gives CDR1 MNHEY, CDR2 SVGAGI. The CDR3 DNA sequence: TGTGCCAGCAGTTACATAAACACCATATATTTT. Its translation is CASSYINTIYF.

This clonotype was detected ten times or more. The V and J genes are TRBV12-3 or TRBV12-4 and TRBJ2-7; 8 nucleotides line up with TRBD1. V gave up 3 bases and J gave up 6 bases; unmatched junction bases: 4. This CDR3 is built from 13 residues. Here the CDR3 reads CASSFLQGGEQYF. The CDR3 DNA reads as TGTGCCAGCAGTTTTTTACAGGGGGGCGAGCAGTACTTC.